Following are 29 T cell receptor beta chains from one sample sequenced in a study of T cell repertoires in ileal Crohn's disease. Sequencing was performed with immunoSEQ multiplex PCR; in TCRdb, only in-frame clones are kept and a portion is missing. Found here are nearly 8,500 clones, 80% of them singletons; the top ten hold 9.5% to 15%. Sequences were obtained from ileal tissue. These TCRs come from an adult with Crohn's disease.

The genes are TRBV27 and TRBJ2-1, with D unresolved. V was clipped by 3 bases and J by 3 bases, with 9 bases between them. This CDR3 region has 14 residues. CDR1 and CDR2 from the germline V gene are MNHEY and SMNVEV (reference sequence). The CDR3 loop reads CASSLVTYYNEQFF. In nucleotides, the CDR3 is TGTGCCAGCAGTTTGGTAACGTACTACAATGAGCAGTTCTTC.

The CDR3 DNA reads as TGCGCCAGCAGCGGGCTAGCGGGAGATGTCGGGGAGCTGTTTTTT. The encoded protein is CASSGLAGDVGELFF. The gene calls are TRBV5-1 and TRBJ2-2; 10 nucleotides line up with TRBD2. CDR3 length equals 15 residues. Germline V CDR1 and CDR2: SGHRS, YFSETQ. The trim removed 4 bases at V and 7 bases at J, leaving 7 bases unmatched.

This clone was detected a few times. The chain uses TRBV7-6 and TRBJ2-7; TRBD2 is a possible D gene (6 bases). V was clipped by 2 bases and J by 6 bases, with 11 bases between them. Germline loops: CDR1 SGHVS, CDR2 FNYEAQ. CDR3 size: 13 residues. DNA of the CDR3: TGTGCCAGCAGCTTATCCGGGACTCGCGAGCAGTACTTC. It yields the protein CASSLSGTREQYF.

This chain uses TRBV15 with TRBJ1-2; the D gene is possibly TRBD1 (6 bases). This CDR3 contains 11 residues. V shed 3 bases and J shed 8 bases, with 7 bases lying between them. CDR1 LNHNV and CDR2 YYDKDF come from the germline V gene (reference sequence). The CDR3 here is CATSRDSGYTF. The CDR3 DNA sequence: TGTGCCACCAGCAGGGACAGCGGCTACACCTTC.

The chain links TRBV7-2 to TRBJ1-5, with a weak D call TRBD1 (6 bases). The ends were cut back, 6 bases at V and 0 bases at J, with 18 bases in the middle. Germline CDR1 and CDR2: SGHTA and FQGNSA. The CDR3 has 17 residues. The CDR3 coding sequence is TGTGCCAGCAGTCCCACGGACAGCAGATATAGCAATCAGCCCCAGCATTTT. Its protein product is CASSPTDSRYSNQPQHF.

This clone was picked up a small number of times. This chain connects TRBV5-1 to TRBJ1-3; a weak D match, TRBD1 (5 bases). Trimming cost V 3 bases and J 0 bases, with 13 bases left between them. Germline V gives CDR1 SGHRS, CDR2 YFSETQ. CDR3 length equals 16 residues. The chain's CDR3 is CASSSSGPPSGNTIYF. In DNA, the CDR3 is TGCGCCAGCAGCTCCTCAGGGCCTCCCTCTGGAAACACCATATATTTT.

The count of this clone is one. J is TRBJ2-1 and V is TRBV16, with 9 bases lining up with TRBD2. Germline V gene sequence: CDR1 KGHSY, CDR2 FQNENV. The CDR3 consists of 15 residues. The V and J ends lost 3 bases and 3 bases, in that order; junction bases with no gene match: 3. The CDR3 nucleotides read TGTGCCAGCAGCCAGTTAGCGGGAGTCTACAATGAGCAGTTCTTC. Protein product: CASSQLAGVYNEQFF.

In DNA form, the CDR3 reads TGTGCCAGCAGCCAAGAAAGGGTGGAGGGCCGCTACGAGCAGTACTTC. The encoded protein is CASSQERVEGRYEQYF. V is TRBV14 and J is TRBJ2-7, with a weak D call TRBD2 (6 bases). Trimming pared 0 bases from V and 3 bases from J, leaving 15 bases between. Per germline, CDR1 SGHDN and CDR2 FVKESK. CDR3 length: 16 amino acids. Complete variable domain (other parts from reference TRBV14 and TRBJ2-7): EAGVTQFPSHSVIEKGQTVTLRCDPISGHDNLYWYRRVMGKEIKFLLHFVKESKQDESGMPNNRFLAERTGGTYSTLKVQPAELEDSGVYFCASSQERVEGRYEQYFGPGTRLTVT.

DNA for the CDR3: TGTGCCAGCAGCCGCGCAGGGGGAGGATTCTCCTACGAGCAGTACTTC. Translation: CASSRAGGGFSYEQYF. The V gene is TRBV14, the J gene TRBJ2-7, with D possibly TRBD1 on 7 matching bases. Germline V gene lookup returns CDR1 SGHDN and CDR2 FVKESK. Deletions cut 4 bases from V and 0 bases from J, with 16 bases between. There are 16 residues in the CDR3.

J is TRBJ2-3 and V is TRBV7-2, with TRBD2 matching 8 bases. Trimming took 5 bases from V and 6 from J; bases not matched to a gene: 10. This CDR3 has 15 amino acids. Germline assignment: CDR1 SGHTA and CDR2 FQGNSA. CDR3 amino acids: CASSPPTSALDTQYF. CDR3 DNA: TGTGCCAGCAGCCCACCGACTAGCGCACTCGATACGCAGTATTTT. Full variable domain (rest looked up from reference TRBV7-2 and TRBJ2-3): GAGVSQSPSNKVTEKGKDVELRCDPISGHTALYWYRQSLGQGLEFLIYFQGNSAPDKSGLPSDRFSAERTGGSVSTLTIQRTQQEDSAVYLCASSPPTSALDTQYFGPGTRLTVL.

V usage is TRBV14 and J usage is TRBJ2-5; D is undetermined. The CDR3 is 17 amino acids. Trimming removed 0 bases at V and 2 bases at J, with 16 bases between. Germline CDR1 and CDR2: SGHDN and FVKESK. DNA for the CDR3: TGTGCCAGCAGCCAAGATGAAGGAGACCTCGGACAAGAGACCCAGTACTTC. This encodes CASSQDEGDLGQETQYF.

The rearrangement links TRBV27 to TRBJ2-3; 7 bases agree with TRBD1. The CDR3 spans 15 residues. The J segment lost 1 base and the V segment lost 8 bases, leaving 9 bases of the junction unmatched. Germline lookup yields CDR1 MNHEY and CDR2 SMNVEV (reference sequence). This CDR3 reads CASERPGQRTDTQYF. The CDR3 nucleotides read TGTGCCAGCGAACGCCCGGGACAGCGCACAGATACGCAGTATTTT.

The rearrangement uses TRBV6-6 and TRBJ1-2; possibly TRBD1 for D (6 bases). Trimming left V 3 bases short and J 8 bases short, with 19 bases between. Germline loops: CDR1 MNHNY, CDR2 SVGAGI (reference sequence). The CDR3 covers 15 residues. CDR3 in amino acids: CASSYKAAGVGGYTF. The CDR3 DNA reads as TGTGCCAGCAGTTATAAGGCGGCAGGGGTTGGGGGCTACACCTTC.

V and J are TRBV2 and TRBJ2-5, with TRBD2 matching over 7 bases. CDR1 SNHLY and CDR2 FYNNEI come from the germline V gene. V shed 7 bases and J 4 bases; nucleotides not matched to a gene: 12. The CDR3 runs to 15 residues. The CDR3 bases are TGTGCCAGCACCGCCCCCCTTGGCGGGAGAGAGACCCAGTACTTC. Translation gives CASTAPLGGRETQYF.

The V and J genes are TRBV28 and TRBJ1-4, with unresolved D. Per germline, CDR1 MDHEN and CDR2 SYDVKM. Trimming pared 7 bases from V and 6 bases from J, leaving 12 bases between. The CDR3 length is 13 residues. The CDR3 sequence: CASTLSRHEKLFF. The CDR3 DNA sequence: TGTGCCAGCACCCTAAGTCGGCATGAAAAACTGTTTTTT.

V is TRBV28 and J is TRBJ1-3; TRBD1 might be the D (6 bases). CDR3 length: 14 residues. Trimming removed 4 bases from V and 5 bases from J, with 12 bases in between. CDR1 MDHEN and CDR2 SYDVKM come from the germline V gene. CDR3 region: CASSSGHLRNTIYF. Here the CDR3 DNA reads TGTGCCAGCAGTTCGGGACACCTTCGAAACACCATATATTTT.

The chain carries TRBV11-2 and TRBJ1-2; D call uncertain. V lost 3 bases and J 4 bases, leaving 6 bases between the germline ends. The CDR3 is 12 amino acids. Germline CDR1 and CDR2: SGHAT and FQNNGV. The CDR3 DNA follows: TGTGCCAGCAGCTTTGACGGCTATGGCTACACCTTC. Its protein is CASSFDGYGYTF.

The CDR3 region is CASSLANQNTEAFF. CDR3 sequence (DNA): TGTGCCAGCAGCTTGGCCAACCAGAACACTGAAGCTTTCTTT. This chain joins TRBV5-4 and TRBJ1-1, with D unclear. V shed 0 bases and J shed 1 base, with 7 bases lying between them. Germline V CDR1 and CDR2: SGHNT, YYREEE (reference sequence). The CDR3 totals 14 residues.

The V and J genes are TRBV27 and TRBJ2-7; the match to TRBD1 covers 11 bases. The CDR3 contains 16 residues. Germline CDR1 and CDR2: MNHEY and SMNVEV (reference sequence). Trimming at V came to 5 bases and at J to 3 bases, leaving 9 bases not matched to a gene. The CDR3 region is CASSPRGTGGIYEQYF. Written as DNA, the CDR3 is TGTGCCAGCAGTCCGAGGGGGACAGGGGGTATCTACGAGCAGTACTTC.

The rearrangement links TRBV19 to TRBJ1-2; TRBD1 aligns across 9 bases. In germline, CDR1 is LNHDA, CDR2 SQIVND (reference sequence). CDR3 length: 16 amino acids. V lost 3 bases, J lost 7 bases, and 12 bases stayed unmatched. This chain's CDR3 is CASSMGSDRGVGGYTF. The CDR3 coding sequence is TGTGCCAGTAGTATGGGCTCGGACAGGGGCGTTGGTGGCTACACCTTC.

The chain combines TRBV27 with TRBJ2-1, with D tentatively TRBD2 (5 bases). The V end was cut by 3 bases, the J end by 12 bases, with 12 bases between. Germline V CDR1 and CDR2: MNHEY, SMNVEV (reference sequence). This CDR3 has 12 residues. The CDR3 sequence: CASSFGERVQFF. Written as DNA, the CDR3 is TGTGCCAGCAGTTTTGGCGAGAGGGTGCAGTTCTTC.

J is TRBJ2-3 and V is TRBV6-6, with 9 bases that match TRBD1. Germline V CDR1 and CDR2: MNHNY, SVGAGI (reference sequence). V lost 8 bases and J lost 5; bases outside the gene matches: 8. This CDR3 comprises 14 residues. The CDR3 sequence: CASLPGQGGDTQYF. Here the CDR3 DNA reads TGTGCCAGCCTCCCGGGACAGGGCGGAGATACGCAGTATTTT.

CDR3 nucleotides: TGTGCCAGCAGCTTACGAGGGGACCACAATGAGCAGTTCTTC. Its protein product is CASSLRGDHNEQFF. The chain is built from TRBV11-2 and TRBJ2-1; D tentatively reads TRBD1 or TRBD2 (5 bases each). Germline V gene data show CDR1 as SGHAT and CDR2 as FQNNGV. The CDR3 is made up of 14 amino acids. Between the trimmed V and J ends, which lost 2 bases and 5 bases, there was a span of 10 bases.

The rearrangement joins TRBV5-1 to TRBJ2-7; D gene ambiguous. V lost 4 bases and J 6 bases, leaving 20 bases between the germline ends. Germline V gene sequence: CDR1 SGHRS, CDR2 YFSETQ. The CDR3 totals 15 residues. DNA of the CDR3: TGCGCCAGCAGCATAGGGAATTTAGGTTCAGGCGAGCAGTACTTC. Protein sequence: CASSIGNLGSGEQYF. The full variable domain, rest sourced from reference TRBV5-1 and TRBJ2-7, is KAGVTQTPRYLIKTRGQQVTLSCSPISGHRSVSWYQQTPGQGLQFLFEYFSETQRNKGNFPGRFSGRQFSNSRSEMNVSTLELGDSALYLCASSIGNLGSGEQYFGPGTRLTVT.

The rearrangement uses TRBV30 and TRBJ1-2; 7 bases are shared with TRBD1. CDR1 is GTSNPN, CDR2 SVGIG, per germline (reference sequence). Germline trimming cut 3 bases from V and 2 bases from J; bases unmatched to any gene: 6. The CDR3 extends over 14 amino acids. CDR3 nucleotides: TGTGCCTGGAGATTGACAGGGTTGAACTATGGCTACACCTTC. Translated: CAWRLTGLNYGYTF.

This clone was counted a single time. The chain uses TRBV11-1 and TRBJ2-7; the match to TRBD2 covers 9 bases. This CDR3 has 15 amino acids. The J segment lost 0 bases and the V segment lost 5 bases, leaving 5 bases of the junction unmatched. Germline assignment: CDR1 SGHAT and CDR2 FQDESV (reference sequence). The CDR3 protein is CASSPDSGSSYEQYF. Here the CDR3 DNA reads TGTGCCAGCAGCCCAGATAGCGGGAGCTCCTACGAGCAGTACTTC.

To note about this clone: One end of the junction fails to match germline, which may point to a read error. This sequence joins TRBV5-1 and TRBJ1-3; D is undetermined. Germline loops: CDR1 SGHRS, CDR2 YFSETQ. The CDR3 is 13 amino acids. The chain's CDR3 is CASRDGGGYTIYF. The DNA for the CDR3 is TGCGCCAGCAGGGACGGTGGTGGATACACCATATATTTT.

This rearrangement joins TRBV10-3 to TRBJ2-7, with unresolved D. The V gene's germline CDR1 is ENHRY and CDR2 SYGVKD. V was cut by 3 bases and J by 6 bases, with 18 bases left in between. This CDR3 spans 15 amino acids. The CDR3 region is CAISDPTEILLEQYF. CDR3 coding DNA: TGTGCCATCAGTGACCCGACGGAAATATTGCTCGAGCAGTACTTC.

The CDR3 loop reads CASSIGVPGVGAYNEQFF. The CDR3 DNA is TGTGCCAGTAGTATAGGTGTCCCCGGGGTCGGAGCATACAATGAGCAGTTCTTC. The chain recombines TRBV19 with TRBJ2-1, with a possible D match to TRBD2 (5 bases). Germline V gene sequence: CDR1 LNHDA, CDR2 SQIVND (reference sequence). V was pared by 1 base and J by 4 bases, with 20 bases between. There are 18 residues in the CDR3.